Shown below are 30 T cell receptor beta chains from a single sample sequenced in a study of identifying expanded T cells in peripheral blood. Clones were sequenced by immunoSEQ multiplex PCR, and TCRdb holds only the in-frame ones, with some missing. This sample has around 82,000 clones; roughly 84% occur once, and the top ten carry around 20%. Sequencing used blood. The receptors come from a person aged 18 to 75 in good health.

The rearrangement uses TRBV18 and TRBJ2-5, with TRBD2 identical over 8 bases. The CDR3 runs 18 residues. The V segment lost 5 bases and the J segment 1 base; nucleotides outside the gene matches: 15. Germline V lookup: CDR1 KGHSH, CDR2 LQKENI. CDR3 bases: TGTGCCAGCTCATCCCGCCTACAGGGAAGCGGGGGCCAAGAGACCCAGTACTTC. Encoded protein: CASSSRLQGSGGQETQYF.

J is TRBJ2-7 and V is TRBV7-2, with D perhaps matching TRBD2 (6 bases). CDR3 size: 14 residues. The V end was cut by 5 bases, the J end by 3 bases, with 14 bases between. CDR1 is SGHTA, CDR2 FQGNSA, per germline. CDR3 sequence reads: CASSGVEGDYEQYF. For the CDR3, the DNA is TGTGCCAGCAGCGGGGTGGAGGGCGACTACGAGCAGTACTTC.

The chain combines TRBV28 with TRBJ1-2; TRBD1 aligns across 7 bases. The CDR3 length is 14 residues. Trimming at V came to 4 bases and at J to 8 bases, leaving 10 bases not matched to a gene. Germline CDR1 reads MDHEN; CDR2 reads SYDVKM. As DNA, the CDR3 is TGTGCCAGCAGTTCATCAAGACAGGGCGGCGGCTACACCTTC. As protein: CASSSSRQGGGYTF.

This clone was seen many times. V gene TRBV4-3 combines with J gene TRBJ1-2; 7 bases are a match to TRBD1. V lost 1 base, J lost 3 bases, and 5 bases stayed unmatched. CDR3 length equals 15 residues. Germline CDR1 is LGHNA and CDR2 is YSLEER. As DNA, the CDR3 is TGCGCCAGCAGCCAAGCAATCCAGGGGGACTATGGCTACACCTTC. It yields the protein CASSQAIQGDYGYTF.

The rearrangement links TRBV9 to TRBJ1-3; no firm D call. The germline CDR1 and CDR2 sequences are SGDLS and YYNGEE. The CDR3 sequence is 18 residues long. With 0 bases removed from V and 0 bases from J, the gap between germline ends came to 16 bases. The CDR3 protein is CASSVGGSTALSGNTIYF. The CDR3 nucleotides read TGTGCCAGCAGCGTAGGGGGATCTACTGCTCTCTCTGGAAACACCATATATTTT. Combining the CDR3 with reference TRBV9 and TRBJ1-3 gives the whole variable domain DSGVTQTPKHLITATGQRVTLRCSPRSGDLSVYWYQQSLDQGLQFLIQYYNGEERAKGNILERFSAQQFPDLHSELNLSSLELGDSALYFCASSVGGSTALSGNTIYFGEGSWLTVV.

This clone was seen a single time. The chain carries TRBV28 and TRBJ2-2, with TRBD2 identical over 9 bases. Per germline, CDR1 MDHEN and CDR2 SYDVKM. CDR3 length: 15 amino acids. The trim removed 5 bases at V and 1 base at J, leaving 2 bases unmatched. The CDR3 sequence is CASSATSGNTGELFF. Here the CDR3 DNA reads TGTGCCAGCAGTGCGACTAGCGGGAACACCGGGGAGCTGTTTTTT.

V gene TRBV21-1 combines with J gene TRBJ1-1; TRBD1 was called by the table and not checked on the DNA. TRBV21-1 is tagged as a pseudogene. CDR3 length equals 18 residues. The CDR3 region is CASSKALDRAYPNTEAFF. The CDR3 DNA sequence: TGTGCCAGCAGCAAAGCGCTAGACAGGGCTTACCCGAACACTGAAGCTTTCTTT.

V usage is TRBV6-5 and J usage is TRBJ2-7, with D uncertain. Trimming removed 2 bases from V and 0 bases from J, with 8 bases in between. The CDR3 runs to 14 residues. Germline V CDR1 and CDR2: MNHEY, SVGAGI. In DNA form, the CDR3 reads TGTGCCAGCAGTTACAGGGTCCCCTCCTACGAGCAGTACTTC. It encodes CASSYRVPSYEQYF.

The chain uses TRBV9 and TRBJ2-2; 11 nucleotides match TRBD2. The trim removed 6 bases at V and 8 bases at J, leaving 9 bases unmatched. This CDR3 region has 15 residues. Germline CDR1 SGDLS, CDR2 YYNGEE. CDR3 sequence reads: CASNPGLAVGGELFF. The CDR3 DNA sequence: TGTGCCAGCAACCCGGGACTAGCGGTAGGAGGGGAGCTGTTTTTT. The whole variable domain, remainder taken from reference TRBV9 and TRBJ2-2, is DSGVTQTPKHLITATGQRVTLRCSPRSGDLSVYWYQQSLDQGLQFLIQYYNGEERAKGNILERFSAQQFPDLHSELNLSSLELGDSALYFCASNPGLAVGGELFFGEGSRLTVL.

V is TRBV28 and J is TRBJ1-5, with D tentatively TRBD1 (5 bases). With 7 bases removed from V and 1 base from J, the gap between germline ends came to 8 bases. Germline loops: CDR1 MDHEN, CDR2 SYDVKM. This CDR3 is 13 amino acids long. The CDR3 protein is CASTWGSNQPQHF. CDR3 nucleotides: TGTGCCAGCACCTGGGGCAGCAATCAGCCCCAGCATTTT.

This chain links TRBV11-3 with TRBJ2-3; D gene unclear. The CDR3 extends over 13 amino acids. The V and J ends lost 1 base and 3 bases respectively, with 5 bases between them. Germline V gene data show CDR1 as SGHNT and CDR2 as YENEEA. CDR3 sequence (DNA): TGTGCCAGCAGCTTAGGGCAAACAGATACGCAGTATTTT. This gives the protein CASSLGQTDTQYF.

The CDR3 DNA is TGTGCCAGCAGCCCGACCTCCGGGACAGGGTTGTACGAGCAGTACTTC. Translated: CASSPTSGTGLYEQYF. The gene calls are TRBV7-2 and TRBJ2-7; 9 bases agree with TRBD1. V was pared by 5 bases and J by 4 bases, with 12 bases of the junction left unmatched. This CDR3 comprises 16 residues. Germline V lookup: CDR1 SGHTA, CDR2 FQGNSA. Variable domain in full (rest from reference TRBV7-2 and TRBJ2-7): GAGVSQSPSNKVTEKGKDVELRCDPISGHTALYWYRQSLGQGLEFLIYFQGNSAPDKSGLPSDRFSAERTGGSVSTLTIQRTQQEDSAVYLCASSPTSGTGLYEQYFGPGTRLTVT.

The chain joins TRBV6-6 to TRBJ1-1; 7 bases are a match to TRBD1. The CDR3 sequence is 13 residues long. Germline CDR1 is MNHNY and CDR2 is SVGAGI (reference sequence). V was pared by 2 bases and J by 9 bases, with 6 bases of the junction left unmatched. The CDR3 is CASSYVDREKAFF. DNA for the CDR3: TGTGCCAGCAGTTACGTCGACAGGGAAAAAGCTTTCTTT.

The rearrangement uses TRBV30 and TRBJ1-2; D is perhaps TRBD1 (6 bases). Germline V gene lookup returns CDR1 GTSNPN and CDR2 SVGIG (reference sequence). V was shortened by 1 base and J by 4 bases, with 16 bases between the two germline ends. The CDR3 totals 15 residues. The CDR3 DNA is TGTGCCTGGAGTGAAGGGGCAGGGGAGGCCTATGGCTACACCTTC. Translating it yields CAWSEGAGEAYGYTF.

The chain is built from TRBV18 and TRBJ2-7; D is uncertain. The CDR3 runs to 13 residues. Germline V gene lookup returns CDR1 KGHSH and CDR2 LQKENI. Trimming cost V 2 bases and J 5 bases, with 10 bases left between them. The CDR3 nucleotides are TGTGCCAGCTCACCAGGCCTCGAAGACGAGCAGTACTTC. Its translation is CASSPGLEDEQYF.

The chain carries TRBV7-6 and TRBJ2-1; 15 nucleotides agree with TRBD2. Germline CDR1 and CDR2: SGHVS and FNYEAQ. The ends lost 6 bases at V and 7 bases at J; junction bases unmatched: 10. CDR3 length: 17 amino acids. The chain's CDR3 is CASSSGLAGGAGNEQFF. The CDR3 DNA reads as TGTGCCAGCAGTTCTGGACTAGCGGGAGGGGCAGGGAATGAGCAGTTCTTC.

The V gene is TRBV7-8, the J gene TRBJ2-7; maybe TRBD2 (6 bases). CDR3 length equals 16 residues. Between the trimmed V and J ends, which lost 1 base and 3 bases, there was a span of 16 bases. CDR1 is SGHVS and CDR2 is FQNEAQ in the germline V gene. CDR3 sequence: CASSLGRRRGLYEQYF. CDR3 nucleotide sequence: TGTGCCAGCAGCTTAGGACGTCGGAGGGGACTCTACGAGCAGTACTTC.

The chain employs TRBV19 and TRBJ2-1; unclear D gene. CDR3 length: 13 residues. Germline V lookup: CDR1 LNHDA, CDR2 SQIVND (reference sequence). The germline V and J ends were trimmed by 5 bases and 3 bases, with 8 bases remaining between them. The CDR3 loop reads CASSVRVYNEQFF. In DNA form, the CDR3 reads TGTGCCAGTAGTGTACGGGTCTACAATGAGCAGTTCTTC.

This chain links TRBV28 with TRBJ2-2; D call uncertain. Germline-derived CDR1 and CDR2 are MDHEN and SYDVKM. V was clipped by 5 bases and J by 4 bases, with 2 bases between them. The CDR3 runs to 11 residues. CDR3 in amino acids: CASSSTGELFF. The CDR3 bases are TGTGCCAGCAGTAGCACCGGGGAGCTGTTTTTT. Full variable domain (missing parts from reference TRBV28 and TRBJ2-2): DVKVTQSSRYLVKRTGEKVFLECVQDMDHENMFWYRQDPGLGLRLIYFSYDVKMKEKGDIPEGYSVSREKKERFSLILESASTNQTSMYLCASSSTGELFFGEGSRLTVL.

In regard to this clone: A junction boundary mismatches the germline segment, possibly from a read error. CDR3 bases: TGTGCTAGCAGCTTAGCGGGAGTTACGCGGCAGGGGGAGAATACTGAAGCTTTCTTT. It specifies CASSLAGVTRQGENTEAFF. V and J are TRBV7-7 and TRBJ1-1; 7 bases are a match to TRBD1. The germline CDR1 and CDR2 sequences are SSHAT and FNYEAQ (reference sequence). There are 19 residues in the CDR3. The complete variable domain, with remaining parts taken from reference TRBV7-7 and TRBJ1-1, reads GAGVSQSPRYKVTKRGQDVTLRCDPISSHATLYWYQQALGQGPEFLTYFNYEAQPDKSGLPSDRFSAERPEGSISTLTIQRTEQRDSAMYRCASSLAGVTRQGENTEAFFGQGTRLTVV.

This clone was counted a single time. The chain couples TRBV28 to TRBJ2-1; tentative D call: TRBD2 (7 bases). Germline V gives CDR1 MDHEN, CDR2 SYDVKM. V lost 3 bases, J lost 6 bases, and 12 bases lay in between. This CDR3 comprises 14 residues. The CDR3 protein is CASSFGGAGNEQFF. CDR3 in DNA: TGTGCCAGCAGTTTTGGGGGGGCCGGCAATGAGCAGTTCTTC.

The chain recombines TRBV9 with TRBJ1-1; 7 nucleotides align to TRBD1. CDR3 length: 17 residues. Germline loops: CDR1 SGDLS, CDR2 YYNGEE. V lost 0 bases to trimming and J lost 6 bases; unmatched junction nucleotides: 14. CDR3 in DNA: TGTGCCAGCAGCGTAGGGGCAGGGGGAGCACTAAAGGCTGAAGCTTTCTTT. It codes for CASSVGAGGALKAEAFF.

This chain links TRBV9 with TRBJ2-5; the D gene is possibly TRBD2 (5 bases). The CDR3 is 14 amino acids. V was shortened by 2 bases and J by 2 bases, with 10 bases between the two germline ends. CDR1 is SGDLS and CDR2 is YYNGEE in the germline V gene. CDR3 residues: CASSVYGEQETQYF. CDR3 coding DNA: TGTGCCAGCAGCGTCTACGGGGAACAAGAGACCCAGTACTTC.

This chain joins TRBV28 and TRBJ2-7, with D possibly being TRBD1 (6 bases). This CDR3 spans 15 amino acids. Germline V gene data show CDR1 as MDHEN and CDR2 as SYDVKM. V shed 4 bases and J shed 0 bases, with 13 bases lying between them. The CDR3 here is CASSSRQVPSYEQYF. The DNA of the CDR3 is TGTGCCAGCAGTTCCCGACAGGTCCCCTCCTACGAGCAGTACTTC.

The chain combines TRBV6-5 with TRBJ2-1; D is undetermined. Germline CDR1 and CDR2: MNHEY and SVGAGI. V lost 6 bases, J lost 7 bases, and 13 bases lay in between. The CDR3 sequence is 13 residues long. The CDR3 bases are TGTGCCAGCAGAATCGCTCTAGGGAATGAGCAGTTCTTC. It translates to CASRIALGNEQFF.

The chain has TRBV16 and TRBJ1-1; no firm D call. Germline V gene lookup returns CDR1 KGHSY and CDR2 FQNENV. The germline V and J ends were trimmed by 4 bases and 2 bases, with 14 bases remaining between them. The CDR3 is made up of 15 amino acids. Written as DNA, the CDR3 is TGTGCCAGCAGCCTGTGGAGGGAACTTAACACTGAAGCTTTCTTT. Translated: CASSLWRELNTEAFF. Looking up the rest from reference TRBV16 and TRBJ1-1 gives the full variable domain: GEEVAQTPKHLVRGEGQKAKLYCAPIKGHSYVFWYQQVLKNEFKFLISFQNENVFDETGMPKERFSAKCLPNSPCSLEIQATKLEDSAVYFCASSLWRELNTEAFFGQGTRLTVV.

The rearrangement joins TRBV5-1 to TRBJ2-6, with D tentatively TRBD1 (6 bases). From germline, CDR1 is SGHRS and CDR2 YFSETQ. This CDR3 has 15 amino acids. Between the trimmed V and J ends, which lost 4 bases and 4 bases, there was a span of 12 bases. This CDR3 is CASSTQGSGANVLTF. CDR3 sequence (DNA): TGCGCCAGCAGCACTCAGGGGTCCGGGGCCAACGTCCTGACTTTC.

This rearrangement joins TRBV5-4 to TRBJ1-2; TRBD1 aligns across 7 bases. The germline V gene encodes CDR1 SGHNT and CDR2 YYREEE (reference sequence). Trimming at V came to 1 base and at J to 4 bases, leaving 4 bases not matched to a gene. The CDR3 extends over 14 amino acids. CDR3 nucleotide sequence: TGTGCCAGCAGCTTGTTGCAGGGGGGCTATGGCTACACCTTC. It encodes CASSLLQGGYGYTF.

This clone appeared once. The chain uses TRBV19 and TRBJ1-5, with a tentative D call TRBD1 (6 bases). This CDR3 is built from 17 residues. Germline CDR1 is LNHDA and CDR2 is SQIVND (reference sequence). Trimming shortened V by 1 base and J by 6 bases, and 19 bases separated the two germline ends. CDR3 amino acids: CASSIVTDRLHGQPQHF. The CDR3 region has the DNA TGTGCCAGTAGTATAGTTACGGACAGACTCCATGGTCAGCCCCAGCATTTT.

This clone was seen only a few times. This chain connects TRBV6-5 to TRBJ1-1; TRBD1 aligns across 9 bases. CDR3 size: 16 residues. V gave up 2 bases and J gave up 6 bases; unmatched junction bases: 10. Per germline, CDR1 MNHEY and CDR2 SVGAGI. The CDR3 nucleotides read TGTGCCAGCAGTTACACCACCCGGGACAGGGATCCTGAAGCTTTCTTT. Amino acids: CASSYTTRDRDPEAFF.